Each of the 25 T cell receptor beta chains below was sequenced from the same sample in a study of graft-versus-host responses after intestinal transplantation. The repertoire was sequenced with immunoSEQ multiplex PCR; TCRdb's copy has only in-frame clones and lacks some. The sample lists around 9,900 clones; over 90% were seen once. The starting material was PBMCs, obtained 8 days after intestinal transplant. The receptors shown here come from a human patient who received an intestinal transplant, so some T cells may come from the graft donor.

The rearrangement joins TRBV10-3 to TRBJ2-3; D is possibly TRBD1 or TRBD2 (5 bases each). The CDR3 has 14 residues. The ends were cut back, 4 bases at V and 5 bases at J, with 13 bases in the middle. Germline loops: CDR1 ENHRY, CDR2 SYGVKD. The CDR3 bases are TGTGCCATCAGTGGGAGTGAGGGGATAGATACGCAGTATTTT. Translating it yields CAISGSEGIDTQYF.

This chain links TRBV18 with TRBJ2-1; TRBD2 is a possible D gene (5 bases). V lost 6 bases and J lost 5, with 11 bases in between. The CDR3 is 13 residues long. Germline lookup yields CDR1 KGHSH and CDR2 LQKENI. The CDR3 region is CASSPAANNEQFF. The CDR3 DNA sequence: TGTGCCAGCTCCCCAGCGGCCAACAATGAGCAGTTCTTC.

The chain combines TRBV2 with TRBJ2-1; 7 positions match TRBD1. Trimming at V came to 1 base and at J to 3 bases, leaving 0 bases not matched to a gene. This CDR3 contains 14 residues. CDR1 and CDR2 from the germline V gene are SNHLY and FYNNEI. CDR3 sequence (DNA): TGTGCCAGCAGTGAAGGACAGGGCTACAATGAGCAGTTCTTC. Its translation: CASSEGQGYNEQFF.

This clone was detected a few times. The CDR3 DNA reads as TGTGCCAGCAGTTACCAACCACAGGGGGCTGGAAACACCATATATTTT. Its protein is CASSYQPQGAGNTIYF. The chain employs TRBV6-5 and TRBJ1-3; 8 bases map to TRBD1. This CDR3 comprises 16 residues. From germline, CDR1 is MNHEY and CDR2 SVGAGI. V shed 2 bases, J shed 2 bases, and the junction held 5 bases outside the gene matches.

This sequence joins TRBV7-3 and TRBJ2-6; tentative D call: TRBD1 (6 bases). The CDR3 is 20 residues long. Germline CDR1 reads SGHTA; CDR2 reads FQGTGA. Trimming took off 1 base at V and 0 bases at J, with 19 bases between the two ends. CDR3 amino acids: CASSLRWPGVLHSGANVLTF. In DNA form, the CDR3 reads TGTGCCAGCAGCTTAAGGTGGCCAGGGGTCCTCCACTCTGGGGCCAACGTCCTGACTTTC.

The chain employs TRBV5-1 and TRBJ1-5, with 8 nucleotides matching TRBD1. The germline V gene encodes CDR1 SGHRS and CDR2 YFSETQ. V trimming: 3 bases; J trimming: 7 bases; junction bases outside the gene matches: 3. This CDR3 comprises 13 residues. The chain's CDR3 is CASSYGQGQPQHF. DNA for the CDR3: TGCGCCAGCAGCTATGGACAGGGCCAGCCCCAGCATTTT.

This CDR3 reads CASSSGTGPYEQYF. DNA of the CDR3: TGTGCCAGCAGTTCCGGGACAGGGCCCTACGAGCAGTACTTC. The chain combines TRBV27 with TRBJ2-7, with TRBD1 identical over 9 bases. V was clipped by 4 bases and J by 2 bases; unmatched bases: 3. The CDR3 totals 14 residues. Germline V gives CDR1 MNHEY, CDR2 SMNVEV (reference sequence).

This sequence joins TRBV11-2 and TRBJ2-3; weak D call: TRBD1 (5 bases). This CDR3 has 17 amino acids. V was shortened by 1 base and J by 6 bases, with 20 bases between the two germline ends. The germline V gene encodes CDR1 SGHAT and CDR2 FQNNGV. Here the CDR3 reads CASSLGWTSLHRDTQYF. Here the CDR3 DNA reads TGTGCCAGCAGCTTAGGGTGGACAAGCCTTCACAGGGATACGCAGTATTTT.

The chain joins TRBV5-8 to TRBJ1-2; possible D gene TRBD1, 5 bases. The germline gives CDR1 SGHTS, CDR2 YDEGEE. This CDR3 spans 13 amino acids. The ends were cut back, 4 bases at V and 5 bases at J, with 12 bases in the middle. CDR3 region: CASSRSQGYGYTF. In nucleotides, the CDR3 is TGTGCCAGCAGCAGGAGCCAGGGATATGGCTACACCTTC.

V is TRBV18 and J is TRBJ1-1, with 8 bases lining up with TRBD1. This CDR3 region has 15 residues. The J segment lost 3 bases and the V segment lost 1 base, leaving 4 bases of the junction unmatched. Germline-derived CDR1 and CDR2 are KGHSH and LQKENI. The CDR3 nucleotides are TGTGCCAGCTCACCACGGCAGGGGGCCGACACTGAAGCTTTCTTT. Protein product: CASSPRQGADTEAFF.

The J gene is TRBJ1-4, the V gene TRBV2; perhaps TRBD1 as D (5 bases). Deletions cut 4 bases from V and 8 bases from J, with 11 bases between. The CDR3 extends over 13 amino acids. Germline values: CDR1 SNHLY, CDR2 FYNNEI. The DNA of the CDR3 is TGTGCCAGCAGTGTCCCGGGACGGGAAAAACTGTTTTTT. Translating it yields CASSVPGREKLFF.

CDR3 sequence reads: CASSLGQGHEQYF. The CDR3 DNA sequence: TGTGCCAGCAGCTTAGGACAGGGGCACGAGCAGTACTTC. The V and J genes are TRBV7-6 and TRBJ2-7; 8 bases line up with TRBD1. Germline values: CDR1 SGHVS, CDR2 FNYEAQ. J gave up 5 bases and V 1 base, and 1 base lay outside the gene matches. The CDR3 is 13 amino acids.

The rearrangement links TRBV5-1 to TRBJ2-3, with D perhaps matching TRBD1 or TRBD2 (6 bases each). This CDR3 has 15 amino acids. V was cut by 3 bases and J by 5 bases, with 16 bases left in between. Per germline, CDR1 SGHRS and CDR2 YFSETQ. The CDR3 reads CASSSLGGRGDTQYF. The CDR3 DNA reads as TGCGCCAGCAGCTCTTTGGGGGGCCGGGGAGATACGCAGTATTTT. The complete variable domain, with remaining parts taken from reference TRBV5-1 and TRBJ2-3, reads KAGVTQTPRYLIKTRGQQVTLSCSPISGHRSVSWYQQTPGQGLQFLFEYFSETQRNKGNFPGRFSGRQFSNSRSEMNVSTLELGDSALYLCASSSLGGRGDTQYFGPGTRLTVL.

The chain employs TRBV7-2 and TRBJ1-1; D unclear. The V end was cut by 0 bases, the J end by 0 bases, with 5 bases between. The germline V gene has CDR1 SGHTA and CDR2 FQGNSA. CDR3 size: 14 residues. CDR3 in DNA: TGTGCCAGCAGCTTAGCAGGTTTGAACACTGAAGCTTTCTTT. This gives the protein CASSLAGLNTEAFF.

This chain links TRBV7-2 with TRBJ2-3, with 9 nucleotides matching TRBD2. Germline CDR1 reads SGHTA; CDR2 reads FQGNSA. The V and J ends lost 4 bases and 6 bases, in that order; junction bases with no gene match: 20. The CDR3 consists of 19 residues. The CDR3 protein is CASSSSTRGGGGHKDTQYF. CDR3 sequence (DNA): TGTGCCAGCAGCTCTAGTACACGAGGCGGGGGGGGCCACAAGGATACGCAGTATTTT.

The chain employs TRBV4-1 and TRBJ2-3; a possible D gene is TRBD2 (6 bases). Germline values: CDR1 MGHRA, CDR2 YSYEKL. The CDR3 is 17 amino acids. Trimming stripped 2 bases from V and 1 base from J, with 16 bases between. The DNA of the CDR3 is TGCGCCAGCAGCCAACTCCCAGGAGGGACCGGCACAGATACGCAGTATTTT. Encoded protein: CASSQLPGGTGTDTQYF.

This chain links TRBV13 with TRBJ2-7; D might be TRBD1 or TRBD2, each matching 6 bases. CDR3 length equals 15 residues. V lost 5 bases to trimming and J lost 1 base, with 15 bases between them. Germline CDR1 PRHDT, CDR2 FYEKMQ (reference sequence). Here the CDR3 DNA reads TGTGCCAGCAGCCACCCTAGGGGGAGGTCCTACGAGCAGTACTTC. The encoded protein is CASSHPRGRSYEQYF.

The chain recombines TRBV28 with TRBJ1-5, with no clear D. Germline lookup yields CDR1 MDHEN and CDR2 SYDVKM. The CDR3 totals 13 residues. Trimming pared 6 bases from V and 1 base from J, leaving 7 bases between. The CDR3 protein is CASRGKSNQPQHF. CDR3 bases: TGTGCCAGCAGAGGGAAGAGCAATCAGCCCCAGCATTTT.

V usage is TRBV7-3 and J usage is TRBJ2-3, with D perhaps TRBD2 (5 bases). Germline CDR1 SGHTA, CDR2 FQGTGA. The CDR3 spans 13 residues. V lost 1 base and J 6 bases, leaving 8 bases between the germline ends. The CDR3 DNA sequence: TGTGCCAGCAGCTTAATGGGCGGGGATACGCAGTATTTT. Its protein is CASSLMGGDTQYF.

The chain uses TRBV14 and TRBJ1-2; 7 bases are shared with TRBD1. Looked up from germline, CDR1 is SGHDN and CDR2 is FVKESK. The J segment lost 4 bases and the V segment lost 1 base, leaving 3 bases of the junction unmatched. This CDR3 comprises 14 residues. The CDR3 spells CASSQGWDSYGYTF. Here the CDR3 DNA reads TGTGCCAGCAGCCAAGGATGGGACAGCTATGGCTACACCTTC. Complete variable domain (other parts from reference TRBV14 and TRBJ1-2): EAGVTQFPSHSVIEKGQTVTLRCDPISGHDNLYWYRRVMGKEIKFLLHFVKESKQDESGMPNNRFLAERTGGTYSTLKVQPAELEDSGVYFCASSQGWDSYGYTFGSGTRLTVV.

The chain joins TRBV7-8 to TRBJ2-3; D uncertain. Trimming left V 5 bases short and J 5 bases short, with 14 bases between. Germline values: CDR1 SGHVS, CDR2 FQNEAQ. CDR3 length equals 14 residues. The CDR3: CASSPRVDLDTQYF. CDR3 DNA: TGTGCCAGCAGCCCACGGGTGGATTTAGATACGCAGTATTTT.

Concerning this clone: A read error is likely, as this CDR3 ends without the conserved phenylalanine or tryptophan. The limits of the CDR3 on the DNA are not certain, so only TCRdb's listed CDR3 is given. This chain connects TRBV11-2 to TRBJ2-7. The CDR3 totals 12 residues, both ends included. Germline values: CDR1 SGHAT, CDR2 FQNNGV. This CDR3 reads CASSSFKGRMVE.

This sequence joins TRBV28 and TRBJ2-3; D is ambiguous. CDR3 size: 18 residues. With 4 bases removed from V and 2 bases from J, the gap between germline ends came to 22 bases. Germline V gene sequence: CDR1 MDHEN, CDR2 SYDVKM. CDR3 sequence: CASSYSLVETELTDTQYF. CDR3 DNA sequence: TGTGCCAGCAGTTATTCCCTTGTCGAGACGGAACTCACAGATACGCAGTATTTT.

V and J are TRBV27 and TRBJ2-7, with 7 positions matching TRBD1. V lost 2 bases and J lost 9; bases outside the gene matches: 7. The CDR3 consists of 13 residues. CDR1 is MNHEY, CDR2 SMNVEV, per germline (reference sequence). CDR3 region: CASSLLGGAGQYF. The CDR3 DNA reads as TGTGCCAGCAGTTTACTAGGGGGCGCGGGGCAGTACTTC.

This clone came up once. The chain employs TRBV14 and TRBJ2-1; D unresolved. This CDR3 region has 13 residues. Per germline, CDR1 SGHDN and CDR2 FVKESK. Trimming removed 3 bases from V and 5 bases from J, with 8 bases in between. CDR3 sequence: CASSQRPNNEQFF. CDR3 in DNA: TGTGCCAGCAGCCAGAGGCCCAACAATGAGCAGTTCTTC.